These T cell receptor beta chains were read from a single sample in a study of T cell responses to AZD1222 COVID-19 vaccine. Clones were sequenced by immunoSEQ multiplex PCR, and TCRdb holds only the in-frame ones, with some missing. The sample lists tens of thousands of clones; over 90% were seen once. The sample was peripheral blood, taken on day 0 of AZD1222 vaccination. The source of these receptors is an adult in good health. CDR3s include the opening cysteine and the closing phenylalanine or tryptophan. D genes are given only for firm matches. Size is stated for part of the rows, as once, few or many counts, or as a class when the clone is expanded.

TRBV12-5	TRBJ2-2	TRBD2	.	TGTGCTAGTGCACCGCGGACTAGCGGGAGGAACACCGGGGAGCTGTTTTTT	CASAPRTSGRNTGELFF
TRBV7-2	TRBJ2-3	.	.	TGTGCCAGCAGCTTAATCAGGGCCGAGGATACGCAGTATTTT	CASSLIRAEDTQYF
TRBV10-3	TRBJ1-5	TRBD1	.	TGTGCCATCAAAGGACAGGGGGAGAATCAGCCCCAGCATTTT	CAIKGQGENQPQHF
TRBV20-1	TRBJ1-1	.	.	TGCAGTGCTAGAGAGGAGGGTGAAGCTTTCTTT	CSAREEGEAFF
TRBV28	TRBJ1-5	.	.	TGTGCCAGCACCCTCGGACGTGGGCAGCCCCAGCATTTT	CASTLGRGQPQHF
TRBV6-1	TRBJ1-6	.	.	TGTGCCAGCAGTGAAGTCTGGCCTAATTCACCCCTCCACTTT	CASSEVWPNSPLHF
TRBV3-1/TRBV3-2	TRBJ1-3	.	.	TGTGCCAGCAGCCAAGTAGGGGGCTCTGGAAACACCATATATTTT	CASSQVGGSGNTIYF
TRBV19	TRBJ2-1	.	.	TGTGCCAGTAGTAAAGACGGTGCGAGGCAGTTCTTC	CASSKDGARQFF
TRBV7-9	TRBJ1-4	.	.	TGTGCCAGCAGCAACCCCGACGTAACAACTAATGAAAAACTGTTTTTT	CASSNPDVTTNEKLFF
TRBV7-9	TRBJ2-6	TRBD1	.	TGTGCCAGCAGCGCTTACAGGGGACGCTCTGGGGCCAACGTCCTGACTTTC	CASSAYRGRSGANVLTF
TRBV9	TRBJ1-1	.	.	TGTGCCAGCAGCAGCCGACAGGCGAACACTGAAGCTTTCTTT	CASSSRQANTEAFF
TRBV3-1/TRBV3-2	TRBJ1-1	.	.	TGTGCCAGCACCCCCCGTCAGTGGAACACTGAAGCTTTCTTT	CASTPRQWNTEAFF
TRBV19	TRBJ2-6	.	.	TGTGCCAGTAGTATAGCCTCACAGGGTCCGGCTTTC	CASSIASQGPAF
TRBV9	TRBJ2-1	.	.	TGTGCCAGCAGCATAACTAGTGAGCAGTTCTTC	CASSITSEQFF
TRBV7-9	TRBJ2-3	.	.	TGTGCCAGCAGCTTAGTGGCAGGGAGCACAGATACGCAGTATTTT	CASSLVAGSTDTQYF
TRBV9	TRBJ1-1	.	.	TGTGCCAGCCGTCGGGGTGAAGCTTTCTTT	CASRRGEAFF
TRBV7-9	TRBJ2-5	TRBD1	.	TGTGCCAGCAGCTCATTTAAGGCCGACAGGGGGGGAGAGACCCAGTACTTC	CASSSFKADRGGETQYF
TRBV7-2	TRBJ1-5	.	.	TGTGCCAGCAGCTCCAGGACCATTCCCAATCAGCCCCAGCATTTT	CASSSRTIPNQPQHF
TRBV7-8	TRBJ1-5	TRBD1	.	TGTGCCAGCAGCTTTCGATCGGGACAGGACCTCGATCAGCCCCAGCATTTT	CASSFRSGQDLDQPQHF
TRBV14	TRBJ1-2	.	.	TGTGCCAGCAGCTACGATGGGAGCCGCGGCTACACCTTC	CASSYDGSRGYTF
TRBV5-1	TRBJ2-1	.	.	TGCGCCAGCAGCCCGGCTGGAAACCCACGAAGCTCCTACAATGAGCAGTTCTTC	CASSPAGNPRSSYNEQFF
TRBV3-1/TRBV3-2	TRBJ2-4	TRBD2	.	TGTGCCAGCAGTCACAGCGGGAGAAACATTCAGTACTTC	CASSHSGRNIQYF
TRBV4-3	TRBJ1-2	.	.	TGCGCCAGCAGCCAAGACGGCGCTAACTATGGCTACACCTTC	CASSQDGANYGYTF
TRBV11-2	TRBJ1-4	TRBD1	.	TGTGCCAGCAGCTTCTGGACAGGGGTCGGAGAAAAACTGTTTTTT	CASSFWTGVGEKLFF
TRBV5-1	TRBJ2-7	TRBD2	few	TGCGCCAGCGGCCGGACTAGCGGGAGTTACGAGCAGTACTTC	CASGRTSGSYEQYF
TRBV9	TRBJ2-5	.	once	TGTGCCAGCAGCGCGGTAGGGGGAGGGCCAGGAGAGACCCAGTACTTC	CASSAVGGGPGETQYF
TRBV11-2	TRBJ1-2	.	.	TGTGCCAGCAGCTTCGACGGGAACTATGGCTACACCTTC	CASSFDGNYGYTF
TRBV5-1	TRBJ2-7	TRBD2	.	TGCGCCAGCAGCTTCCCAGCGGGAGGAACTTACGAGCAGTACTTC	CASSFPAGGTYEQYF